Described below is a single T cell receptor beta chain sequence and its context. Its antigen is currently unknown. The entry originates in a study of T cell responses to AZD1222 COVID-19 vaccine. Study-wide findings and caveats: Epitopes outside B.1.351 and B.1.1.7 mutated regions reportedly drew nearly half of spike TCRs. Mostly white British, mostly female donors; authors suggested clonal diversity may be underestimated. CD4 TCRs associated with vaccination spanned spike, dominating at 160-218 and 743-854. Spike-specific TCR breadth and depth rose after two AZD1222 doses.

Using immunoSEQ multiplex PCR, the repertoire was profiled, and TCRdb retains in-frame clones only, with some absent. The repertoire holds about 110,000 clones, with about 86% as singletons. CDR1 and CDR2 from the germline V gene are WSHSY and SAAADI. V was pared by 6 bases and J by 2 bases, with 9 bases of the junction left unmatched. The CDR3 has 15 amino acids. The source material was peripheral blood, sampled on day 0 of AZD1222 vaccination. The genes are TRBV10-2 and TRBJ2-7; 8 bases are a match to TRBD1. This TCR was recovered from an adult in good health. CDR3 in DNA: TGCGCCAGCAGCCCGGACAGGGTGGAGGCCTACGAGCAGTACTTC. Its translation: CASSPDRVEAYEQYF.